The 13 T cell receptor beta chains below all came from one sample that was sequenced in a study of blood T cell repertoires in COVID-19 (dated by TCRdb to about 2020). The library relied on the immunoSEQ multiplex PCR assay. TCRdb provides this immuneACCESS table in a form limited to in-frame rearrangements. Some clones are lacking; in checked studies, under half of them reflect an unresolved V gene, and why the rest are absent is not known. This sample holds fewer than 150,000 clones; roughly 79% were observed only once. In total, the top ten clones hold roughly a tenth of the sample. What was sequenced was peripheral blood. The receptors originated from a human donor in a cohort sampled during active COVID-19.

The rearrangement joins TRBV9 to TRBJ1-5; D may be TRBD1 (5 bases). CDR3 length equals 15 residues. Trimming cost V 3 bases and J 4 bases, with 14 bases left between them. The germline CDR1 and CDR2 sequences are SGDLS and YYNGEE. DNA for the CDR3: TGTGCCAGCAGCGGTGGCGGGGACTGGAATCAGCCCCAGCATTTT. Translation: CASSGGGDWNQPQHF.

About this clone itself: At one end the junction does not follow the germline gene, possibly because of a read error. The chain recombines TRBV4-2 with TRBJ2-7, with 10 bases fitting TRBD2. This CDR3 contains 15 residues. The V gene's germline CDR1 is LGHNA and CDR2 YNFKEQ. CDR3 in amino acids: CASNQGLAGVYEQYF. As DNA, the CDR3 is TGTGCCAGCAACCAAGGGCTAGCGGGGGTCTACGAGCAGTACTTC.

A remark on this clone: It may be a read error: a sequence one base away is much more abundant. Other nucleotide sequences in the sample specify the same CDR3. In DNA, the CDR3 is TGTGCCAGCAGCTTAGGGACAGTTAATTCACCCCTCCACTTT. Its protein product is CASSLGTVNSPLHF. The V gene is TRBV11-3, the J gene TRBJ1-6; maybe TRBD1 (6 bases). The CDR3 runs to 14 residues. Trimming left V 1 base short and J 6 bases short, with 7 bases between. Per the germline V gene, CDR1 is SGHNT and CDR2 is YENEEA.

This clone was observed a single time. The rearrangement joins TRBV6-1 to TRBJ1-2; 8 positions agree with TRBD1. Looked up from germline, CDR1 is MNHNS and CDR2 is SASEGT. With V trimmed by 3 bases and J by 4 bases, 7 bases remained unmatched. The CDR3 length is 15 residues. The CDR3 sequence: CASSENADRGYGYTF. DNA of the CDR3: TGTGCCAGCAGTGAGAATGCAGACAGGGGCTATGGCTACACCTTC.

The gene calls are TRBV18 and TRBJ2-4, with 9 bases identical to TRBD1. Germline CDR1 is KGHSH and CDR2 is LQKENI. The V segment lost 0 bases and the J segment 0 bases; nucleotides outside the gene matches: 0. CDR3 length: 16 residues. DNA for the CDR3: TGTGCCAGCTCACCACCGGGACAGGGAGCCAAAAACATTCAGTACTTC. Protein product: CASSPPGQGAKNIQYF.

V is TRBV27 and J is TRBJ2-7; 8 nucleotides match TRBD2. The CDR3 runs to 15 residues. V lost 3 bases and J lost 0; bases outside the gene matches: 4. Germline lookup yields CDR1 MNHEY and CDR2 SMNVEV (reference sequence). CDR3 amino acids: CASSFIAGPSYEQYF. CDR3 nucleotide sequence: TGTGCCAGCAGTTTTATAGCGGGGCCCTCCTACGAGCAGTACTTC.

The genes are TRBV2 and TRBJ2-4; D gene ambiguous. There are 15 residues in the CDR3. The germline gives CDR1 SNHLY, CDR2 FYNNEI. V shed 0 bases and J shed 2 bases, with 8 bases lying between them. The DNA for the CDR3 is TGTGCCAGCAGTGAAGCTAGTCTAACCAAAAACATTCAGTACTTC. This sequence encodes CASSEASLTKNIQYF.

This clone was counted a single time. V is TRBV20-1 and J is TRBJ2-5, with D hard to call. The germline V gene has CDR1 DFQATT and CDR2 SNEGSKA (reference sequence). The CDR3 extends over 10 amino acids. V lost 5 bases, J lost 8 bases, and 9 bases lay in between. CDR3 DNA sequence: TGCAGTGCTCTCACTTCAACCCAGTACTTC. It specifies CSALTSTQYF.

This clone is a singleton in its sample. The rearrangement joins TRBV5-8 to TRBJ1-2, with 9 bases matching TRBD1. Germline V lookup: CDR1 SGHTS, CDR2 YDEGEE. Trimming removed 3 bases from V and 6 bases from J; junction bases left unmatched: 6. The CDR3 length is 14 residues. CDR3 sequence (DNA): TGTGCCAGCAGCTGGACCGGGACAGGGCATGGCTACACCTTC. Its translation is CASSWTGTGHGYTF.

This clone was observed a few times. This chain joins TRBV5-4 and TRBJ1-1, with TRBD1 as a possible D gene (5 bases). V was shortened by 3 bases and J by 6 bases, with 18 bases between the two germline ends. The CDR3 is made up of 15 amino acids. The germline CDR1 and CDR2 sequences are SGHNT and YYREEE (reference sequence). The CDR3 reads CASSSRDRAVAEAFF. The CDR3 bases are TGTGCCAGCAGCTCGCGGGACCGGGCGGTCGCTGAAGCTTTCTTT.

This chain connects TRBV5-1 to TRBJ2-2; 10 nucleotides agree with TRBD2. This CDR3 spans 17 amino acids. Germline V gene sequence: CDR1 SGHRS, CDR2 YFSETQ. V trimming: 0 bases; J trimming: 6 bases; junction bases outside the gene matches: 8. CDR3 DNA: TGCGCCAGCAGCTTGGGTAGCGGGGGGCCTGCGGCCGGGGAGCTGTTTTTT. As protein: CASSLGSGGPAAGELFF.

The J gene is TRBJ2-1, the V gene TRBV6-1; 7 positions match TRBD2. Looked up from germline, CDR1 is MNHNS and CDR2 is SASEGT. CDR3 length equals 17 residues. V shed 4 bases and J 9 bases; nucleotides not matched to a gene: 18. CDR3 in DNA: TGTGCCAGCAGTGCTGATAGGGGACTATCAAGGGGCGGTGAGCAGTTCTTC. Translating it yields CASSADRGLSRGGEQFF.

The chain links TRBV27 to TRBJ2-7; D is perhaps TRBD1 (6 bases). V lost 2 bases and J 7 bases, leaving 9 bases between the germline ends. This CDR3 is built from 12 residues. The germline CDR1 and CDR2 sequences are MNHEY and SMNVEV (reference sequence). The CDR3 DNA sequence: TGTGCCAGCAGTTTAGGCAGGGGAGAGCAGTACTTC. This encodes CASSLGRGEQYF.